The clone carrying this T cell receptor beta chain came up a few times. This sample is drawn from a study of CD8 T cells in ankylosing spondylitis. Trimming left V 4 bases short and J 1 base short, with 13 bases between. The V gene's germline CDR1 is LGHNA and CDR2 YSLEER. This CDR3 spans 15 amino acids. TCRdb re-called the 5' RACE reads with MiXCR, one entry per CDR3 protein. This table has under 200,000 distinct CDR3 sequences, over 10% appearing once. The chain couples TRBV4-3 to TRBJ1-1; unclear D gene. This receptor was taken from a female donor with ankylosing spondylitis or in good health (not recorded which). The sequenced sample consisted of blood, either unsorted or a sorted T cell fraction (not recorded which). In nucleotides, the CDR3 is TGCGCCAGCAGCCGAACCAGGACGGCGAACACTGAAGCTTTCTTT. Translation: CASSRTRTANTEAFF.